Listed here is a single T cell receptor beta chain. As yet, its antigen is unknown. The source of the sample is a study of T cells in localized non-small cell lung cancer. The V gene's germline CDR1 is SGHDN and CDR2 FVKESK. The CDR3 is 15 residues long. With 2 bases removed from V and 4 bases from J, the gap between germline ends came to 9 bases. Libraries were prepared by immunoSEQ multiplex PCR; TCRdb keeps only in-frame clonotypes and omits some of them. The data hold under 3,000 clones, with roughly a quarter observed a single time. General observations from the study: Prolonged overall survival went with higher T cell density in the blood. Compared with tumor, uninvolved adjacent lung displayed greater T cell clonality, ranking highest overall.

Each adjacent lung sample was taken at least 2 cm from the tumor margin and was free of atypia. This chain links TRBV14 with TRBJ2-6; perhaps D is TRBD1 or TRBD2 (6 bases each). The starting material was normal lung tissue next to the tumor, obtained before any cancer treatment. This receptor was taken from a man aged 35-75 years with stage I lung adenocarcinoma. The CDR3 sequence: CASSQQGRGANVLTF. CDR3 in DNA: TGTGCCAGCAGCCAACAGGGGAGGGGGGCCAACGTCCTGACTTTC.